This T cell receptor beta chain was retrieved from a study of T cell changes during pregnancy in multiple sclerosis. Germline V gene data show CDR1 as SNHLY and CDR2 as FYNNEI. The V gene end was trimmed by 9 bases and the J gene end by 8 bases; junction bases not matched to a gene: 9. The CDR3 has 14 residues. Generated by immunoSEQ multiplex PCR, the TCRdb table keeps only in-frame clones and is missing some. The profile shows about 53,000 clones, nearly 90% of them singletons. The V and J genes are TRBV2 and TRBJ1-6; 8 bases line up with TRBD1. The TCR sequence derives from a female donor in good health, enrolled as a control in a pregnancy study. The input for sequencing was peripheral blood, taken after pregnancy. The CDR3 is CASQTGGNYSPLHF. DNA for the CDR3: TGTGCCAGTCAAACAGGGGGAAACTATTCACCCCTCCACTTT.